Below, one T cell receptor (beta chain) is given with its context. Antigen unknown. The entry originates in a study of post-analysis software for immune sequencing data. Researchers reported that TCR beta cDNA libraries carried unique molecular identifiers. Each sample of about 1 to 10 million input T cells yielded around 500,000 cDNA molecules, so each molecule approximated one T cell. In TCRdb, the PCR reads were re-called with MiXCR into one record per CDR3 protein. Among 820,000 or so distinct CDR3 sequences listed, 53% were seen once. CDR1 and CDR2 from the germline V gene are MNHEY and SVGAGI. CDR3 size: 14 residues. Notes on the study in general: TRBV5-6, TRBV5-1 and TRBV20-1 belonged to a set of roughly 5 TRBV segments that were more frequent in patients than controls. Versus controls, multiple sclerosis patients showed significantly lower diversity (normalized Chao1).

This chain links TRBV6-5 with TRBJ2-1; D may correspond to TRBD1 or TRBD2 (5 bases each). The J call is in doubt because the DNA end fits TRBJ2-5 better. The sequenced sample consisted of blood. This sequence was found in a girl aged 10 to 17 with multiple sclerosis. The CDR3 is CASSYTTASGAQYF. The CDR3 nucleotides read TGTGCCAGCAGTTACACGACAGCCTCCGGGGCCCAGTACTTC.